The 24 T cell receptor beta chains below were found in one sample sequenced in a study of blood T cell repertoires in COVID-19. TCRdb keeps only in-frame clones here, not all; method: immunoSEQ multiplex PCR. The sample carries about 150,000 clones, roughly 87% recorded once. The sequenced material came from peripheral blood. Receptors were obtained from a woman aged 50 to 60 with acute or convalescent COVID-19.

The CDR3 DNA reads as TGTGCCAGCCGCCTTGGGGGGGCGTGGGATGAAGCTTTCTTT. Translating gives CASRLGGAWDEAFF. This chain connects TRBV28 to TRBJ1-1; a weak D match, TRBD1 (6 bases). Germline V gives CDR1 MDHEN, CDR2 SYDVKM. The CDR3 extends over 14 amino acids. V lost 8 bases and J 7 bases, leaving 20 bases between the germline ends.

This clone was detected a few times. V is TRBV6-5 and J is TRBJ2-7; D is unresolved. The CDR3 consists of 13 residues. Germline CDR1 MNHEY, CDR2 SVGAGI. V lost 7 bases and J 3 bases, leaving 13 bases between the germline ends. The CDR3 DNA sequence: TGTGCCAGCACTGTCCCGAGAGGCTACGAGCAGTACTTC. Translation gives CASTVPRGYEQYF.

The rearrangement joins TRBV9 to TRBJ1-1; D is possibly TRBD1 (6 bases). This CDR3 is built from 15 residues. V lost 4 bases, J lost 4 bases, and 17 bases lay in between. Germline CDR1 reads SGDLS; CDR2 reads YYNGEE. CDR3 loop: CASSYRQDRGTEAFF. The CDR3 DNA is TGTGCCAGCAGCTATAGACAGGATAGGGGCACTGAAGCTTTCTTT. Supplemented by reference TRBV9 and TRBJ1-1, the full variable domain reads DSGVTQTPKHLITATGQRVTLRCSPRSGDLSVYWYQQSLDQGLQFLIQYYNGEERAKGNILERFSAQQFPDLHSELNLSSLELGDSALYFCASSYRQDRGTEAFFGQGTRLTVV.

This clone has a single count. CDR3 in amino acids: CASRLATNTGELFF. DNA of the CDR3: TGCGCCAGCAGGTTAGCTACGAACACCGGGGAGCTGTTTTTT. The gene calls are TRBV5-1 and TRBJ2-2; D ambiguous. This CDR3 region has 14 residues. Per the germline V gene, CDR1 is SGHRS and CDR2 is YFSETQ. V lost 5 bases and J lost 0, with 8 bases in between.

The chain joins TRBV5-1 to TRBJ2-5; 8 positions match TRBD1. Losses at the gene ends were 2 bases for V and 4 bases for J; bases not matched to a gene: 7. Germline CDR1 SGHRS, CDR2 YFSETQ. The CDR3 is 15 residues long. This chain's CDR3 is CASSLSPGGRETQYF. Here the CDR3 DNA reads TGCGCCAGCAGCTTATCCCCAGGGGGCAGAGAGACCCAGTACTTC.

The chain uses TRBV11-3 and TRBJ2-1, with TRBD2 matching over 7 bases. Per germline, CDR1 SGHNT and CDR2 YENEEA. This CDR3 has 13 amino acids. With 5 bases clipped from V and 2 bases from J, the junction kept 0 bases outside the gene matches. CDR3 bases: TGTGCCAGCAGCCGGGGGGCCTACAATGAGCAGTTCTTC. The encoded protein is CASSRGAYNEQFF.

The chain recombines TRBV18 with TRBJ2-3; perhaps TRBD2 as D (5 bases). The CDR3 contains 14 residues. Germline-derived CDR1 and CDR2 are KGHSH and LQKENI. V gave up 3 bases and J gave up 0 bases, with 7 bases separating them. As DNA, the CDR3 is TGTGCCAGCTCACCCACTAGTAGCACAGATACGCAGTATTTT. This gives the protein CASSPTSSTDTQYF.

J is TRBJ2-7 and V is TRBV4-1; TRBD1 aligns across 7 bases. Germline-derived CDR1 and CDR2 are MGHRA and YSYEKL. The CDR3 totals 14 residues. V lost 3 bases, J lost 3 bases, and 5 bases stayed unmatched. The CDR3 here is CASSHPGQRYEQYF. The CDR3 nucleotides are TGCGCCAGCAGCCATCCGGGACAGCGCTACGAGCAGTACTTC.

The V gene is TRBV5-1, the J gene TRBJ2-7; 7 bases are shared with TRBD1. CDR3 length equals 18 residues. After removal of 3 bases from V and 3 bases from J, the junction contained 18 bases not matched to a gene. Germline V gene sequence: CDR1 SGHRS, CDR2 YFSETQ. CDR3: CASSYNPDRLASSYEQYF. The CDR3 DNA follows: TGCGCCAGCAGCTACAACCCGGACAGGCTGGCTAGCAGCTACGAGCAGTACTTC.

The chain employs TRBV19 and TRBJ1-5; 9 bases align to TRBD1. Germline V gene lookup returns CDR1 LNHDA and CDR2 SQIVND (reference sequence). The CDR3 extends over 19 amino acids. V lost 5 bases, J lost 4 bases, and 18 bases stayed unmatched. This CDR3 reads CASSSPRDRVNGYNQPQHF. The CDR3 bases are TGTGCCAGTAGTTCTCCCCGGGACAGGGTTAATGGTTATAATCAGCCCCAGCATTTT. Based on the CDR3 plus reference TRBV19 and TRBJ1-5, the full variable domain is DGGITQSPKYLFRKEGQNVTLSCEQNLNHDAMYWYRQDPGQGLRLIYYSQIVNDFQKGDIAEGYSVSREKKESFPLTVTSAQKNPTAFYLCASSSPRDRVNGYNQPQHFGDGTRLSIL.

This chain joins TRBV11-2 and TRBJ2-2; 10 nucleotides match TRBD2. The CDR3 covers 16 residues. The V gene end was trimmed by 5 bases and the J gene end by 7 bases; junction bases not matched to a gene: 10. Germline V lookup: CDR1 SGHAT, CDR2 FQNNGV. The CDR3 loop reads CASSPHGTSANGELFF. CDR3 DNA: TGTGCCAGCAGCCCCCATGGGACTAGCGCGAACGGGGAGCTGTTTTTT.

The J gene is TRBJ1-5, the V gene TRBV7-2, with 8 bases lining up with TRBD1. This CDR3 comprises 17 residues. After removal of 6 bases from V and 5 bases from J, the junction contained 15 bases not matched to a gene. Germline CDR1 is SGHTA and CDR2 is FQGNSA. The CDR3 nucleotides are TGTGCCAGCAGTCCTCGGACAGGGCCCCGTCGATATCAGCCCCAGCATTTT. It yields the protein CASSPRTGPRRYQPQHF.

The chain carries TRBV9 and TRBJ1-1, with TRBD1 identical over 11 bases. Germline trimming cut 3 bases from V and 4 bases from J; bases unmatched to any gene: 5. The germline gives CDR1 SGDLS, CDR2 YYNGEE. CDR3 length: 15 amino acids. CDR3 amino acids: CASSGEDRGPTEAFF. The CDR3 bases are TGTGCCAGCAGCGGAGAGGACAGGGGGCCCACTGAAGCTTTCTTT.

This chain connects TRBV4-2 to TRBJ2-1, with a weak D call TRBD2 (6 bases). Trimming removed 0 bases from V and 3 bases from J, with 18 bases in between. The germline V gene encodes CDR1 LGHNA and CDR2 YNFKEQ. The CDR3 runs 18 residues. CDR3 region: CASSQDGAGSPLYNEQFF. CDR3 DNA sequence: TGTGCCAGCAGCCAAGATGGAGCCGGGAGCCCCCTCTACAATGAGCAGTTCTTC.

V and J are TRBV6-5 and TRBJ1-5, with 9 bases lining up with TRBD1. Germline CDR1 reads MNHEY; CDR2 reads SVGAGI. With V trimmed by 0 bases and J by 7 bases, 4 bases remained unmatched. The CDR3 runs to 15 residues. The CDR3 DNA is TGTGCCAGCAGTTACTCGGGGGACAGGGAGCAGCCCCAGCATTTT. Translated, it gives CASSYSGDREQPQHF.

This CDR3 is CASSLALANTGELFF. CDR3 DNA sequence: TGTGCCAGCAGCTTAGCTCTTGCGAACACCGGGGAGCTGTTTTTT. The chain has TRBV11-2 and TRBJ2-2; D gene uncertain. Germline V lookup: CDR1 SGHAT, CDR2 FQNNGV. This CDR3 region has 15 residues. V lost 1 base, J lost 0 bases, and 6 bases lay in between. The variable domain in full, completed from reference TRBV11-2 and TRBJ2-2, reads EAGVAQSPRYKIIEKRQSVAFWCNPISGHATLYWYQQILGQGPKLLIQFQNNGVVDDSQLPKDRFSAERLKGVDSTLKIQPAKLEDSAVYLCASSLALANTGELFFGEGSRLTVL.

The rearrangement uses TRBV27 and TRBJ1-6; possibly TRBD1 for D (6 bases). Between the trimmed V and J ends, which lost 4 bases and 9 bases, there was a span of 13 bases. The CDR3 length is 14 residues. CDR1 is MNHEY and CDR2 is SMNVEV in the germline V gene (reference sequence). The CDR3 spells CASSSQGSRSPLHF. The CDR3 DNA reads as TGTGCCAGCAGTTCACAGGGTAGTCGTTCACCCCTCCACTTT.

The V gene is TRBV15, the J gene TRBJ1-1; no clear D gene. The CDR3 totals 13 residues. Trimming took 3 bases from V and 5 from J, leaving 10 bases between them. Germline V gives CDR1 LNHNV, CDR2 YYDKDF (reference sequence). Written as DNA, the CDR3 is TGTGCCACCAGCAGGGGAGTGGGAACTGAAGCTTTCTTT. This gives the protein CATSRGVGTEAFF.

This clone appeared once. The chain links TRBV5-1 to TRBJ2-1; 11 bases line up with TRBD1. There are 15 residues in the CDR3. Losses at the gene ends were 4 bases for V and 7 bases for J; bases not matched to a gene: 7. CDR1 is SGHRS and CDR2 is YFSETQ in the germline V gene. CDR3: CASSTRDRGGNEQFF. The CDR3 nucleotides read TGCGCCAGCAGCACCCGGGACAGGGGGGGGAATGAGCAGTTCTTC.

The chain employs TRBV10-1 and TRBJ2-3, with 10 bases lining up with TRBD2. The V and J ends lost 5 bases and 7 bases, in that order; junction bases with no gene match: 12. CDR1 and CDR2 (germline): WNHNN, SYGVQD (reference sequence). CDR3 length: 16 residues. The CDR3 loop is CASSRNSGGFSNTQYF. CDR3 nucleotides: TGCGCCAGCAGTAGGAATAGCGGGGGGTTCAGTAATACGCAGTATTTT.

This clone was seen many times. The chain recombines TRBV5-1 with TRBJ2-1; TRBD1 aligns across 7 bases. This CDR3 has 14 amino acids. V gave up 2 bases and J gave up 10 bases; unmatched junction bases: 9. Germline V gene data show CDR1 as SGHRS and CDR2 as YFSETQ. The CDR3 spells CASSFSGQATEQFF. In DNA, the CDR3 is TGCGCCAGCAGCTTCTCCGGACAGGCAACAGAGCAGTTCTTC.

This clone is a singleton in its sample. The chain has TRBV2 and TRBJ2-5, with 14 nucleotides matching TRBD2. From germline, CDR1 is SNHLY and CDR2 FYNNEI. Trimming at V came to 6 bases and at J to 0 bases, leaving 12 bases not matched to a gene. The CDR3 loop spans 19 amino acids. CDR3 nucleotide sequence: TGTGCCAGCAGCGGGACCGGGACTAGCGGGAGTTGGAACCAAGAGACCCAGTACTTC. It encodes CASSGTGTSGSWNQETQYF.

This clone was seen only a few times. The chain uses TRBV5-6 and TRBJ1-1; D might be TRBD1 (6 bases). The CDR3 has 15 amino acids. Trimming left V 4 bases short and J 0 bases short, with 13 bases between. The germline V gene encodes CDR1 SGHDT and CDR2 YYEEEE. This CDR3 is CASSLVGHMNTEAFF. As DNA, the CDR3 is TGTGCCAGCAGCCTGGTGGGACACATGAACACTGAAGCTTTCTTT.

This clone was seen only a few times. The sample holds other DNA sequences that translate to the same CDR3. The CDR3 sequence: CASSLGGNTEAFF. CDR3 bases: TGCGCCAGCAGCTTGGGCGGGAACACTGAAGCTTTCTTT. The chain is built from TRBV5-1 and TRBJ1-1; no clear D gene. The CDR3 consists of 13 residues. Germline CDR1 reads SGHRS; CDR2 reads YFSETQ. V lost 0 bases and J lost 1, with 4 bases in between.